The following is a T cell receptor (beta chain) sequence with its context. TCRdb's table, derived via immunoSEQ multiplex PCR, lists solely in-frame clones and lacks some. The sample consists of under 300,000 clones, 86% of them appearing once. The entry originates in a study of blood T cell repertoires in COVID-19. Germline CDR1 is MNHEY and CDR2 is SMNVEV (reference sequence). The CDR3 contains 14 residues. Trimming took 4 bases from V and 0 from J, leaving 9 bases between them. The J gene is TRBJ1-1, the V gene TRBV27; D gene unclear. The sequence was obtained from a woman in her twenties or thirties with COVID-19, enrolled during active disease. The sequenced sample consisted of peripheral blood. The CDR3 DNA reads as TGTGCCAGCAGTTCTCTCCCCGTGAACACTGAAGCTTTCTTT. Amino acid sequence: CASSSLPVNTEAFF.